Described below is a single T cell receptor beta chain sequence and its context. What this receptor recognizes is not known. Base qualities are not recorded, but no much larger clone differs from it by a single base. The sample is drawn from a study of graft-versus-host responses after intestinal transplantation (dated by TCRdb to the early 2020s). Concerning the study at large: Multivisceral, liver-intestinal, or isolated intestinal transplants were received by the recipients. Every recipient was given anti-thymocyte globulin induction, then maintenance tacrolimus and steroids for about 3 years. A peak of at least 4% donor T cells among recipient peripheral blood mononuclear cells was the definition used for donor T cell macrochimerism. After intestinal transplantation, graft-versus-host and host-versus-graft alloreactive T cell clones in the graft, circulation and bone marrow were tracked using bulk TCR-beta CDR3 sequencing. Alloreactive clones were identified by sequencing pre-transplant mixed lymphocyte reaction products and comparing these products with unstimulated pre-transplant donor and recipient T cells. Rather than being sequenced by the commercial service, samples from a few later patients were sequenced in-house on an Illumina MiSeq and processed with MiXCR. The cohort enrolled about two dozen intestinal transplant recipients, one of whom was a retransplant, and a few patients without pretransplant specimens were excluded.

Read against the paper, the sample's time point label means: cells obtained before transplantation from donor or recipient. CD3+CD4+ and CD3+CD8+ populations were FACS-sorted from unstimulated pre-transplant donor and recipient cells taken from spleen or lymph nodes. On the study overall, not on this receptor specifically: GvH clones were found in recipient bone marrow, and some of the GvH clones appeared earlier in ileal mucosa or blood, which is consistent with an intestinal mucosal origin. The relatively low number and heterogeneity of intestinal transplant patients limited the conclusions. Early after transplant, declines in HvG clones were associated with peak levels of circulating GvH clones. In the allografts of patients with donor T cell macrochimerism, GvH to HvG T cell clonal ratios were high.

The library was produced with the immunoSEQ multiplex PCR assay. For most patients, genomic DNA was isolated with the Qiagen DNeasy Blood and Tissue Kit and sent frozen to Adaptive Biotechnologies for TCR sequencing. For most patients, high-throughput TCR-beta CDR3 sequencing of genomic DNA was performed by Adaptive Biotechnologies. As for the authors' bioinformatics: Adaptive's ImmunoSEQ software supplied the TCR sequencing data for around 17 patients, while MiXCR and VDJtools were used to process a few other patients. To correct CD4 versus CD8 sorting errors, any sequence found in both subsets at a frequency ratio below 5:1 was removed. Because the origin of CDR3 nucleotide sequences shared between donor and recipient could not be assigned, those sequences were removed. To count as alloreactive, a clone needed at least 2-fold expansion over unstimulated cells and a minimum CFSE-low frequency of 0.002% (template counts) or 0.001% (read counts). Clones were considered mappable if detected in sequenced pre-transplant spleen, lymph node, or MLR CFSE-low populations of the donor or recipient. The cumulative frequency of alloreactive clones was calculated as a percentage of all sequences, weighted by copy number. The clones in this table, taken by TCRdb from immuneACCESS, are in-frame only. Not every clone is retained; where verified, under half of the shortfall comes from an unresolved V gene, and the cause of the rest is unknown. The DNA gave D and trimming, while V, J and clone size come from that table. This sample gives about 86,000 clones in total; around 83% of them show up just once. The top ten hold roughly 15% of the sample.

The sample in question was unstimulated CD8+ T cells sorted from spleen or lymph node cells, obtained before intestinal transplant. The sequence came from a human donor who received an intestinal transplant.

The nucleotides are TGTGCCAGCAGCTTGGTCAGGGGGAGTGGCACAGATACGCAGTATTTT. This gives the protein CASSLVRGSGTDTQYF. This chain joins TRBV5-5 to TRBJ2-3, and 7 bases in between align with TRBD1. The germline V gene (reference sequence) sets CDR1 to SGHKS and CDR2 to YYEKEE. There are 16 amino acids in the CDR3, from cysteine to phenylalanine inclusive. CDR3 DNA is the only sequence kept; it has 48 bases, read in frame from the first base. V trim: 0 bases; J trim: 1 base; unmatched bases: 5.